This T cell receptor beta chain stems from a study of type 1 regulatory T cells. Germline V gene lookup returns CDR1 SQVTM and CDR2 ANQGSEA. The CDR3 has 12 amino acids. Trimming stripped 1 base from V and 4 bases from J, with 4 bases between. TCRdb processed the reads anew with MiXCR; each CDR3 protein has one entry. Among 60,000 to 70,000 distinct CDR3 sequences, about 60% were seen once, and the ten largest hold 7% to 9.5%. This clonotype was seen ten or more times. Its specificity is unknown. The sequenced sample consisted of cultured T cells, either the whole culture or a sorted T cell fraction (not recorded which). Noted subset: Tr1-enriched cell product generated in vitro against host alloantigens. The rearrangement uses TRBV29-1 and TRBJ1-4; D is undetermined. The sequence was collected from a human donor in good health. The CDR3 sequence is CSVEGLNEKLFF. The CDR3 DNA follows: TGCAGCGTTGAAGGTCTTAATGAAAAACTGTTTTTT.